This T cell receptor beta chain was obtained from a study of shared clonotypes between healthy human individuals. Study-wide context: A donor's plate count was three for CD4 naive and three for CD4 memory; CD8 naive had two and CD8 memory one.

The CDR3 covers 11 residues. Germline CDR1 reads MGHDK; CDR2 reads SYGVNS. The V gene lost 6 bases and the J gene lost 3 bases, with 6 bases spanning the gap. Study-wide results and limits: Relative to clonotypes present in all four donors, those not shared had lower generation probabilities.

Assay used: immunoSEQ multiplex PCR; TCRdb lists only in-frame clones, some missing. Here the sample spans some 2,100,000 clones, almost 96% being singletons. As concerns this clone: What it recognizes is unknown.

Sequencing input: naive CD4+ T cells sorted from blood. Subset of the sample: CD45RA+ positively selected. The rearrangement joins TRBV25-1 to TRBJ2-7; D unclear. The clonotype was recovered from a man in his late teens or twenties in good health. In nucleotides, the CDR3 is TGTGCCAGCAGCTTGTACTACGAGCAGTACTTC. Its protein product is CASSLYYEQYF.